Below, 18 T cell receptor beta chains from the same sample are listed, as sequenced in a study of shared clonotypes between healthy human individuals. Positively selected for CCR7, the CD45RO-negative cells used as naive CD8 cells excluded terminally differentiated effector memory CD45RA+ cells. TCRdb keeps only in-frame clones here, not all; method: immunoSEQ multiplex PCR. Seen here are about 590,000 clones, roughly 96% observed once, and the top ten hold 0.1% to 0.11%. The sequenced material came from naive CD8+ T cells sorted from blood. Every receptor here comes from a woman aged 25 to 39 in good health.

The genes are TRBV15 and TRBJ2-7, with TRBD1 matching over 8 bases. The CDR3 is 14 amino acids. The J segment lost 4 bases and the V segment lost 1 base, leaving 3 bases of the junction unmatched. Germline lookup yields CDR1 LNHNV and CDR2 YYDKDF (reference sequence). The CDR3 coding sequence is TGTGCCACCAGCAGAGGGCAGGGGGCATACGAGCAGTACTTC. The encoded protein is CATSRGQGAYEQYF.

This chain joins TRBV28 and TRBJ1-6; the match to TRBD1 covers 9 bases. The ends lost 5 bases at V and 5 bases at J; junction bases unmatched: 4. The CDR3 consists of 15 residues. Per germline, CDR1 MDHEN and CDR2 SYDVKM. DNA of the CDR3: TGTGCCAGCAGTCCCGGGACAGGGAATAATTCACCCCTCCACTTT. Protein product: CASSPGTGNNSPLHF. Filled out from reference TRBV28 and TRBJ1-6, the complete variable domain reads DVKVTQSSRYLVKRTGEKVFLECVQDMDHENMFWYRQDPGLGLRLIYFSYDVKMKEKGDIPEGYSVSREKKERFSLILESASTNQTSMYLCASSPGTGNNSPLHFGNGTRLTVT.

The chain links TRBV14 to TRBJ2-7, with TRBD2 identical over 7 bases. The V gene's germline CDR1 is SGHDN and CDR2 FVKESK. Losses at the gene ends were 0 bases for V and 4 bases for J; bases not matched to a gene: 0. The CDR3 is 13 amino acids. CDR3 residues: CASSQERGYEQYF. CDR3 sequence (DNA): TGTGCCAGCAGCCAAGAGCGGGGGTACGAGCAGTACTTC.

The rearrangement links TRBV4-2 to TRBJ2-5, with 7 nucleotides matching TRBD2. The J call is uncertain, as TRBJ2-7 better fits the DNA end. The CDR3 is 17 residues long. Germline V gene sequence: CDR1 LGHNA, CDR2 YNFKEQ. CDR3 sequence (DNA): TGTGCCAGCAGCCAAGAGGGTACGGGGCGGGAGACCTACGAGCAGTACTTC. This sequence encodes CASSQEGTGRETYEQYF.

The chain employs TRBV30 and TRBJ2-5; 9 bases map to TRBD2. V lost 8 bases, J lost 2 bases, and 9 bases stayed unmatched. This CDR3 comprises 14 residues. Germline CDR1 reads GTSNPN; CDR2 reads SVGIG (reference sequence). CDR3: CAGSQTSGQETQYF. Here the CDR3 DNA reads TGTGCCGGCAGCCAGACTAGCGGACAAGAGACCCAGTACTTC.

The CDR3 bases are TGTGCCAGCAGCTTAGAAGAGCTAGACCCGCAGTACTTC. It codes for CASSLEELDPQYF. The V gene is TRBV7-2, the J gene TRBJ2-7, with D hard to call. Trimming stripped 1 base from V and 9 bases from J, with 13 bases between. The CDR3 runs 13 residues. CDR1 and CDR2 (germline): SGHTA, FQGNSA.

DNA of the CDR3: TGTGCCAGCAGCCAAGTTGCCGGGTACGGGGAGCTGTTTTTT. Its protein is CASSQVAGYGELFF. This chain connects TRBV14 to TRBJ2-2; D remains unclear. CDR3 length: 14 residues. Trimming shortened V by 1 base and J by 7 bases, and 10 bases separated the two germline ends. Looked up from germline, CDR1 is SGHDN and CDR2 is FVKESK.

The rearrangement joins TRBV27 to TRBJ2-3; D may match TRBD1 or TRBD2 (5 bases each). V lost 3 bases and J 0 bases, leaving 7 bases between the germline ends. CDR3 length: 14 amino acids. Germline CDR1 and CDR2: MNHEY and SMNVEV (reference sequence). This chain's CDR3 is CASSFRDSTDTQYF. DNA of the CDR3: TGTGCCAGCAGTTTTCGGGACAGCACAGATACGCAGTATTTT.

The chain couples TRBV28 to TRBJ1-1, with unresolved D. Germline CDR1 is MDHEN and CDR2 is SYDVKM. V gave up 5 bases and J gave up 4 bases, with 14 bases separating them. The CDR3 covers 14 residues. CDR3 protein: CASSPPPRGTEAFF. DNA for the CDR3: TGTGCCAGCAGTCCTCCGCCCCGGGGCACTGAAGCTTTCTTT.

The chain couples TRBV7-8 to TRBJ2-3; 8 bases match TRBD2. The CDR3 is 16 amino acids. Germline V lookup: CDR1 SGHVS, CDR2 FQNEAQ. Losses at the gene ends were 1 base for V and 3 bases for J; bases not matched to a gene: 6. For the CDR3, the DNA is TGTGCCAGCAGCTTAGTTCGGACTAGCAGTACAGATACGCAGTATTTT. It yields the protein CASSLVRTSSTDTQYF.

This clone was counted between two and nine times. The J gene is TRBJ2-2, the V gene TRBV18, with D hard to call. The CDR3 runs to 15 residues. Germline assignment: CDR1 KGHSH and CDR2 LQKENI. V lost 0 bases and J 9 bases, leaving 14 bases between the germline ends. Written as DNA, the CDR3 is TGTGCCAGCTCACCACCTCTTGTGAGCGCCAGGGAGCTGTTTTTT. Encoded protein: CASSPPLVSARELFF.

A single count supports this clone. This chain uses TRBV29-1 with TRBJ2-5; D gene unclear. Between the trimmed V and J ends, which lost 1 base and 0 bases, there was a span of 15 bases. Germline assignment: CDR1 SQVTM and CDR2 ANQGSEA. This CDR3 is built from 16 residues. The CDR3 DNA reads TGCAGCGTTGAAGCGTCGCGGAGTAGCTACCAAGAGACCCAGTACTTC. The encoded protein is CSVEASRSSYQETQYF.

CDR3 protein: CASSILAGGPYNEQFF. The CDR3 DNA follows: TGTGCCAGTAGTATCTTAGCAGGGGGGCCCTACAATGAGCAGTTCTTC. The gene calls are TRBV19 and TRBJ2-1; tentative D call: TRBD1 (7 bases). V was shortened by 3 bases and J by 2 bases, with 14 bases between the two germline ends. The CDR3 is made up of 16 amino acids. The germline gives CDR1 LNHDA, CDR2 SQIVND (reference sequence).

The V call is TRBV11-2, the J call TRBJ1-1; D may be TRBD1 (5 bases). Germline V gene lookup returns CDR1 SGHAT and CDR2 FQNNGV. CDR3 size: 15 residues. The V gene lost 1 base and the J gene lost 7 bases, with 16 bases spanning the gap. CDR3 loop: CASSLAATGDHEAFF. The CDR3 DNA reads TGTGCCAGCAGCTTAGCGGCCACGGGGGACCATGAAGCTTTCTTT.

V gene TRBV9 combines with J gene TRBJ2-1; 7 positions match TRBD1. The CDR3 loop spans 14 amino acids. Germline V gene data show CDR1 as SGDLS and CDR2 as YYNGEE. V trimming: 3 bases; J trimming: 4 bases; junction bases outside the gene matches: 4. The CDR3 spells CASSATGDYNEQFF. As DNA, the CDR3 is TGTGCCAGCAGCGCAACAGGGGATTACAATGAGCAGTTCTTC.

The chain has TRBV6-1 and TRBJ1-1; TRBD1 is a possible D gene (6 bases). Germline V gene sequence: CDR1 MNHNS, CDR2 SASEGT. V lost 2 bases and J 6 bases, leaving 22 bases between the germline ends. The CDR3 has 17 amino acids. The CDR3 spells CASSEMGGPYRFSEAFF. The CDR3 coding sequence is TGTGCCAGCAGTGAAATGGGGGGCCCCTATCGTTTCTCTGAAGCTTTCTTT.

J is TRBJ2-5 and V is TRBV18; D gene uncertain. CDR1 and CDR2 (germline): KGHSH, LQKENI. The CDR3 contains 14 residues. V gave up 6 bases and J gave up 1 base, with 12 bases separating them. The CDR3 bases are TGTGCCAGCTCTCTCGAATGGGGCCAAGAGACCCAGTACTTC. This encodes CASSLEWGQETQYF.

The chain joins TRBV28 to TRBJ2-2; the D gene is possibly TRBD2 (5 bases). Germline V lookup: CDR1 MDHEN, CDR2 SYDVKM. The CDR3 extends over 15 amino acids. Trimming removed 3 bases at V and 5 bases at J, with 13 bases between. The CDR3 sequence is CASSLGLAETGELFF. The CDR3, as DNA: TGTGCCAGCAGTTTGGGTCTAGCTGAGACCGGGGAGCTGTTTTTT.